This TCR beta chain is drawn from a study of blood T cell repertoires in COVID-19. Measured with immunoSEQ multiplex PCR; TCRdb has only the in-frame clones, and not every one. This sample carries tens of thousands of clones, 80% of them seen once, and the ten largest clones take about 15%. V lost 5 bases to trimming and J lost 1 base; unmatched junction nucleotides: 1. Germline loops: CDR1 MDHEN, CDR2 SYDVKM. This CDR3 is 14 amino acids long. This sequence was found in a human donor in a cohort sampled during active COVID-19. The sequenced sample was peripheral blood. This chain connects TRBV28 to TRBJ2-3; 9 bases are shared with TRBD2. This CDR3 is CASSTSGRTDTQYF. CDR3 coding DNA: TGTGCCAGCAGTACTAGCGGGCGCACAGATACGCAGTATTTT.